These T cell receptor beta chains were read from a single sample in a study of CD8 T cells in ankylosing spondylitis. TCRdb ran MiXCR on the 5' RACE reads and lists one entry per CDR3 protein. The sample includes a few hundred thousand distinct CDR3 sequences, about 22% of them seen just once. The specimen sequenced was blood, either unsorted or a sorted T cell fraction (not recorded which). The receptors come from a male donor with ankylosing spondylitis. CDR3s include the opening cysteine and the closing phenylalanine or tryptophan. D genes are given only for firm matches. Clone size is not always given. Where it is, it says once, few, many or a class for expanded clones.

J gene,D gene,V gene,clone size,CDR3 protein,CDR3 DNA
TRBJ1-1,TRBD1,TRBV6-2/TRBV6-3,NA,CASSYRWTGGSKGTEAFF,TGTGCCAGCAGTTATCGCTGGACAGGGGGCTCAAAGGGCACTGAAGCTTTCTTT
TRBJ2-7,TRBD2,TRBV6-5,NA,CASSSEGAGGCEQYF,TGTGCCAGCAGTTCCGAGGGGGCGGGAGGGTGTGAGCAGTACTTC
TRBJ2-3,NA,TRBV29-1,many,CSVEDVFIADTQYF,TGCAGCGTGGAGGACGTCTTTATCGCAGATACGCAGTATTTT
TRBJ2-3,NA,TRBV5-1,few,CASSSVTADTQYF,TGCGCCAGCAGCTCCGTGACAGCAGATACGCAGTATTTT
TRBJ2-1,NA,TRBV27,many,CASSRGGVDNEQFF,TGTGCCAGCAGCAGAGGAGGCGTCGACAATGAGCAGTTCTTC
TRBJ1-3,NA,TRBV2,NA,CASSVQGGNTIYF,TGTGCCAGCAGTGTACAGGGTGGAAACACCATATATTTT
TRBJ2-3,NA,TRBV9,few,CASSPNPGENTDTQYF,TGTGCCAGCAGCCCGAATCCCGGCGAAAACACAGATACGCAGTATTTT
TRBJ1-1,NA,TRBV20-1,NA,CSARAMSRPIEAFF,TGCAGTGCTAGAGCTATGTCTCGCCCGATTGAAGCTTTCTTT
TRBJ2-2,TRBD1,TRBV7-2,NA,CASSPEVGTANTGELFF,TGTGCCAGCAGCCCAGAGGTCGGGACAGCTAACACCGGGGAGCTGTTTTTT
TRBJ2-3,NA,TRBV25-1,NA,CASSGDNTDTQYF,TGTGCCAGCAGCGGGGACAACACAGATACGCAGTATTTT
TRBJ2-3,NA,TRBV5-5,few,CASSRSSVGGDTQYF,TGTGCCAGCAGCAGGTCTAGCGTCGGTGGGGATACGCAGTATTTT
TRBJ2-7,TRBD2,TRBV20-1,NA,CSASGLGSSYEQYF,TGCAGTGCTAGCGGACTAGGGAGCTCCTACGAGCAGTACTTC
TRBJ2-5,TRBD2,TRBV29-1,few,CSVGSGGPETQYF,TGCAGCGTTGGGTCGGGAGGGCCCGAGACCCAGTACTTC
TRBJ2-7,TRBD2,TRBV18,few,CASSPVPSGSYEQYF,TGTGCCAGCTCACCAGTTCCTAGCGGGTCCTACGAGCAGTACTTC
TRBJ2-2,TRBD2,TRBV6-5,NA,CASSFTLTSGIPSTGELFF,TGTGCCAGCAGTTTCACACTGACTAGCGGGATCCCGTCCACCGGGGAGCTGTTTTTT
TRBJ2-2,NA,TRBV6-9,few,CASIDPGLARHTGELFF,TGTGCCAGCATCGACCCTGGACTCGCAAGGCACACCGGGGAGCTGTTTTTT
TRBJ1-1,NA,TRBV2,NA,CASSEIGFWGYTEAFF,TGTGCCAGCAGTGAAATCGGGTTCTGGGGCTACACTGAAGCTTTCTTT
TRBJ1-1,NA,TRBV28,NA,CASSPSETGAATEAFF,TGTGCCAGCAGCCCGTCCGAGACGGGGGCGGCCACTGAAGCTTTCTTT
TRBJ2-7,NA,TRBV5-1,few,CASSSGTVSYEQYF,TGCGCCAGCAGCTCCGGGACGGTCTCCTACGAGCAGTACTTC
TRBJ1-1,NA,TRBV11-2,many,CASSLGLVNTEAFF,TGTGCCAGCAGCTTAGGCTTGGTGAACACTGAAGCTTTCTTT
TRBJ2-1,NA,TRBV12-3/TRBV12-4,few,CASSPVLVGEQFF,TGTGCCAGCAGTCCCGTACTAGTTGGTGAGCAGTTCTTC
TRBJ1-1,TRBD1,TRBV9,few,CASSFGQDTEAFF,TGTGCCAGCAGCTTCGGACAGGACACTGAAGCTTTCTTT
TRBJ1-2,TRBD1,TRBV7-9,few,CASSRGQVNYGYTF,TGTGCCAGCAGCCGCGGACAGGTTAACTATGGCTACACCTTC
TRBJ2-7,TRBD1,TRBV5-1,few,CASSSRQGFSYEQYF,TGCGCCAGCAGCTCAAGACAGGGCTTCTCCTACGAGCAGTACTTC
TRBJ1-5,NA,TRBV10-3,few,CAIAGTNSNQPQHF,TGTGCCATCGCCGGGACAAATAGCAATCAGCCCCAGCATTTT
TRBJ2-1,TRBD2,TRBV10-3,few,CAIRSGTSGSYEQFF,TGTGCCATCAGATCCGGGACTAGCGGGAGTTATGAGCAGTTCTTC
TRBJ2-5,NA,TRBV20-1,few,CSARFEGLRETQYF,TGCAGTGCTAGGTTCGAGGGCCTGCGGGAGACCCAGTACTTC
TRBJ2-3,TRBD2,TRBV4-1,few,CASSLGTTGTDTQYF,TGCGCCAGCAGCCTTGGGACTACGGGCACAGATACGCAGTATTTT
TRBJ2-1,TRBD2,TRBV24-1,NA,CATSTGTRGTEQFF,TGTGCCACCAGTACCGGGACTAGGGGGACTGAGCAGTTCTTC
TRBJ1-5,NA,TRBV6-2/TRBV6-3,few,CASSYSRGSVGHF,TGTGCCAGCAGTTACTCCCGTGGGAGCGTGGGGCATTTT
TRBJ2-3,TRBD2,TRBV3-1,few,CASSQAASGGTQYF,TGTGCCAGCAGCCAAGCGGCTAGCGGGGGGACGCAGTATTTT
TRBJ1-4,TRBD1,TRBV5-1,NA,CASSFLGQNEKLFF,TGCGCCAGCAGCTTCTTGGGACAGAATGAAAAACTGTTTTTT
TRBJ1-1,NA,TRBV2,NA,CASSQQGRNTEAFF,TGTGCCAGCAGCCAACAAGGGAGGAACACTGAAGCTTTCTTT
TRBJ2-7,NA,TRBV15,NA,CATSTDRYEQYF,TGTGCCACCAGCACAGACCGCTACGAGCAGTACTTC
TRBJ2-3,TRBD2,TRBV24-1,few,CATSDIAGTTDTQYF,TGTGCCACCAGTGACATAGCGGGGACCACAGATACGCAGTATTTT
TRBJ2-7,NA,TRBV19,few,CASSPGPALIEQYF,TGTGCCAGTAGTCCCGGGCCGGCGTTGATCGAGCAGTACTTC
TRBJ2-7,TRBD1,TRBV20-1,few,CSAIPGGLYEQYF,TGCAGTGCTATTCCAGGGGGCTTATACGAGCAGTACTTC
TRBJ1-4,NA,TRBV10-3,few,CAISEGFGEKLFF,TGTGCCATCAGTGAGGGGTTCGGAGAAAAACTGTTTTTT
TRBJ2-1,NA,TRBV6-4,few,CASSQNPGVYNEQFF,TGTGCCAGCAGTCAAAACCCGGGAGTCTACAATGAGCAGTTCTTC
TRBJ1-2,NA,TRBV29-1,NA,CSVEIPDNYGYTF,TGCAGCGTTGAAATACCGGATAACTATGGCTACACCTTC
TRBJ2-1,NA,TRBV12-3/TRBV12-4,few,CASSSPPRYNEQFF,TGTGCCAGCAGTTCCCCCCCGCGGTACAATGAGCAGTTCTTC
TRBJ2-2,NA,TRBV5-1,many,CASSTEPSNTGELFF,TGCGCCAGCAGCACGGAACCAAGTAACACCGGGGAGCTGTTTTTT
TRBJ2-1,TRBD2,TRBV11-2,NA,CASSFPRLAGGSYNEQFF,TGTGCCAGCAGCTTTCCTCGACTAGCGGGAGGGTCCTACAATGAGCAGTTCTTC
TRBJ2-1,NA,TRBV20-1,NA,CSARGVWGTGIFF,NA
TRBJ1-3,NA,TRBV7-3,many,CASSLSNSGNTIYF,TGTGCCAGCAGTTTGTCGAATTCTGGAAACACCATATATTTT
TRBJ2-2,TRBD1,TRBV6-1,NA,CASSRRTGAGELFF,TGTGCCAGCAGTCGCCGGACAGGGGCCGGGGAGCTGTTTTTT
TRBJ2-1,NA,TRBV7-9,NA,CASSLATDIQNEQFF,TGTGCCAGCAGCTTAGCGACGGATATACAAAATGAGCAGTTCTTC
TRBJ2-1,NA,TRBV5-6,few,CASSGVYNEQFF,TGTGCCAGCAGTGGTGTCTACAATGAGCAGTTCTTC
TRBJ2-3,TRBD2,TRBV29-1,few,CSVAGTSGTDTQYF,TGCAGCGTTGCCGGGACTAGCGGCACAGATACGCAGTATTTT
TRBJ2-3,NA,TRBV29-1,NA,CSVEERSSTDTQYF,TGCAGCGTTGAGGAGCGGAGTAGCACAGATACGCAGTATTTT
TRBJ2-5,NA,TRBV27,NA,CASSLQPSQTQYF,TGTGCCAGCAGTTTGCAGCCCAGCCAGACCCAGTACTTC
TRBJ2-4,TRBD2,TRBV5-1,few,CASSLQTSGNYGKNIQYF,TGCGCCAGCAGCTTACAGACTAGCGGGAACTATGGCAAAAACATTCAGTACTTC
TRBJ2-3,NA,TRBV29-1,few,CSVEVGGAPPDTQYF,TGCAGCGTTGAAGTAGGGGGGGCGCCCCCAGATACGCAGTATTTT
TRBJ2-7,TRBD2,TRBV5-1,NA,CASSGGDPAYEQYF,TGCGCCAGCAGCGGGGGGGACCCAGCCTACGAGCAGTACTTC
TRBJ2-1,TRBD2,TRBV7-2,few,CASSWGLAGGLGEQFF,TGTGCCAGCAGCTGGGGACTAGCGGGAGGATTGGGTGAGCAGTTCTTC
TRBJ1-5,NA,TRBV20-1,NA,CSARGPGQRNQPQHF,TGCAGTGCTAGAGGTCCGGGACAACGCAATCAGCCCCAGCATTTT
TRBJ2-1,NA,TRBV5-1,few,CASSFLQGSNEQFF,TGCGCCAGCAGCTTTCTTCAGGGAAGCAATGAGCAGTTCTTC
TRBJ1-1,TRBD1,TRBV7-8,NA,CASSLAGEGATEAFF,TGTGCCAGCAGCTTAGCGGGGGAGGGGGCCACTGAAGCTTTCTTT
TRBJ2-1,TRBD2,TRBV4-3,NA,CASSRDLAGDHNEQFF,TGCGCCAGCAGCCGGGATCTAGCGGGAGATCACAATGAGCAGTTCTTC